Below are 8 T cell receptor beta chains sequenced from a single sample in a study of T cells in Graves' hyperthyroidism and ophthalmopathy. The investigators amplified TCR beta CDR3 regions from RNA transcripts. The study used the HTBI primer set for a first-round RT-PCR of the TCR CDR3. One entry per CDR3 protein results from TCRdb running MiXCR on the multiplex PCR reads. The sample yields 600,000 to 650,000 distinct CDR3 sequences, 15% to 20% seen once. The sample was blood. Receptors were obtained from a woman under 40 with Graves' hyperthyroidism.

V is TRBV7-3 and J is TRBJ2-1, with 16 bases aligning to TRBD2. CDR3 length: 17 amino acids. With 3 bases clipped from V and 8 bases from J, the junction kept 7 bases outside the gene matches. Germline CDR1 and CDR2: SGHTA and FQGTGA. CDR3 sequence: CASSLGLAGGPKDEQFF. The CDR3 DNA is TGTGCCAGCAGCTTGGGACTAGCGGGAGGGCCTAAGGATGAGCAGTTCTTC.

This clonotype was observed many times. The V call is TRBV7-2, the J call TRBJ2-5; TRBD2 agrees at 11 bases. The V and J ends lost 3 bases and 5 bases, in that order; junction bases with no gene match: 8. The CDR3 spans 16 residues. Germline V gene lookup returns CDR1 SGHTA and CDR2 FQGNSA. The CDR3 nucleotides read TGTGCCAGCAGCTTCCGACTAGCGGGGAATGGTGAGACCCAGTACTTC. It specifies CASSFRLAGNGETQYF.

This clonotype occurred a few times. The rearrangement joins TRBV5-1 to TRBJ2-7; D remains unclear. The V end lost 0 bases, the J end lost 2 bases, and 9 bases lay between the germline ends. The CDR3 has 14 amino acids. From germline, CDR1 is SGHRS and CDR2 YFSETQ. In DNA, the CDR3 is TGCGCCAGCAGCTTGGGGGCTAGTCCCTACGAGCAGTACTTC. It codes for CASSLGASPYEQYF.

This chain connects TRBV29-1 to TRBJ2-7, with D uncertain. This CDR3 is 13 amino acids long. The germline V gene encodes CDR1 SQVTM and CDR2 ANQGSEA. Between the trimmed V and J ends, which lost 3 bases and 2 bases, there was a span of 11 bases. The CDR3 here is CSVDRLPAYEQYF. The DNA of the CDR3 is TGCAGCGTTGACAGGCTCCCCGCCTACGAGCAGTACTTC.

This clonotype was detected a few times. The chain has TRBV28 and TRBJ1-2; possibly TRBD1 for D (5 bases). The ends were cut back, 2 bases at V and 11 bases at J, with 15 bases in the middle. The CDR3 has 13 amino acids. Per the germline V gene, CDR1 is MDHEN and CDR2 is SYDVKM. The CDR3 nucleotides are TGTGCCAGCAGTTTAATCGCCCCAGGGACTTACACCTTC. Translated: CASSLIAPGTYTF.

This clonotype was detected a few times. This chain connects TRBV16 to TRBJ1-1; 8 positions match TRBD1. The CDR3 has 14 amino acids. Germline loops: CDR1 KGHSY, CDR2 FQNENV. The V and J ends lost 1 base and 7 bases, in that order; junction bases with no gene match: 5. The CDR3 sequence: CASSQYRQGIEAFF. CDR3 bases: TGTGCCAGCAGCCAATACCGACAGGGGATTGAAGCTTTCTTT.

This clonotype has a count of ten or more. This chain joins TRBV7-9 and TRBJ1-1; tentative D call: TRBD1 (5 bases). CDR1 is SEHNR, CDR2 FQNEAQ, per germline (reference sequence). This CDR3 is built from 12 residues. V lost 6 bases, J lost 6 bases, and 11 bases lay in between. In DNA form, the CDR3 reads TGTGCCAGCAGGAGATTGGGGGCTGAAGCTTTCTTT. It translates to CASRRLGAEAFF. Combining the CDR3 with reference TRBV7-9 and TRBJ1-1 gives the whole variable domain DTGVSQNPRHKITKRGQNVTFRCDPISEHNRLYWYRQTLGQGPEFLTYFQNEAQLEKSRLLSDRFSAERPKGSFSTLEIQRTEQGDSAMYLCASRRLGAEAFFGQGTRLTVV.

The table lists this clonotype with a few counts. The gene calls are TRBV7-8 and TRBJ1-5, with D unresolved. This CDR3 has 16 amino acids. The V gene's germline CDR1 is SGHVS and CDR2 FQNEAQ. V dropped 1 base and J dropped 0 bases, with 10 bases sitting between them. The CDR3 nucleotides read TGTGCCAGCAGCTTAGTTGGCGATTATAGCAATCAGCCCCAGCATTTT. This codes for CASSLVGDYSNQPQHF. The full variable domain, with the rest looked up from reference TRBV7-8 and TRBJ1-5, is GAGVSQSPRYKVAKRGQDVALRCDPISGHVSLFWYQQALGQGPEFLTYFQNEAQLDKSGLPSDRFFAERPEGSVSTLKIQRTQQEDSAVYLCASSLVGDYSNQPQHFGDGTRLSIL.